The subject of this entry is one TCR beta chain. Its cognate antigen has yet to be identified. No qualities accompany the bases; no much larger clone lies one base away. The CDR3 spans 15 residues, from the cysteine through the phenylalanine. Only the CDR3 region is kept as DNA, spanning 45 bases read in frame from base 1. Sequences MNHNY (CDR1) and SVGAGI (CDR2) are obtained from the germline V gene (reference sequence). V trim: 6 bases; J trim: 4 bases; unmatched bases: 9. The data were taken from a study of blood T cell repertoires in COVID-19 (dated by TCRdb to the early 2020s). Concerning the study at large: Collaborator samples came from the United States, Italy and Spain and covered acute and convalescent phases of COVID-19. The dataset comprised deeply sampled blood TCRbeta repertoires from subjects exposed to, actively infected with, or recovered from COVID-19. A de-identified subject ID, COVID-19 status, age in years and sex were almost always included in the sample metadata. Where HLA class I and class II types were available, the types were taken from metadata supplied by the sample provider, not from assay-based typing. The prospective study material was composed of cDNA or gDNA derived from T cells, B-cell-depleted T cells, or PBMCs. Samples were obtained from the ongoing ImmuneRACE study (first 160 participants) and from 1,254 subjects provided by 6 global collaborators. The repertoires were made available in a free public database intended to serve as a resource for research on the immune response to SARS-CoV-2. Overall study outcomes, separate from this receptor: The quantity of clinical and demographic metadata differed by source and by participant and was supplied without curation.

The collaborating institutions used their own protocols to collect whole blood in K2EDTA tubes. Collaborator samples were shipped for TCRbeta analysis as frozen whole blood, isolated PBMCs, or DNA extracted from either sample type. The immunoSEQ Assay, a bias-controlled multiplex PCR, was used to amplify TCRbeta CDR3 regions from genomic DNA. The authors processed their data as follows. The number of nucleated cells in each sample was estimated from the amplification of reference gene primers within the assay. To quantify the absolute abundance of each unique TCRbeta CDR3 rearrangement, sequence reads were collapsed and filtered. For each sample, productive Simpson clonality was calculated by taking the square root of Simpson's diversity index across productive rearrangements. The immuneACCESS repertoire file appears here via TCRdb, limited to in-frame rearrangements. These files lack a portion of the clones; in checked studies, under half of the deficit traces to unresolved V genes, and the cause of the others is not known. That table gives V, J and clone size, and the DNA gave D and trimming. This sample gives a few hundred thousand clones in total; 70% to 90% of them show up just once. Together, the top ten hold 0.95% to 1.5% of the sample.

Source material: peripheral blood. This sequence originates from a middle-aged man with acute or convalescent COVID-19. The rearrangement joined TRBV6-6 to TRBJ2-1, with 7 bases aligning to TRBD1. The CDR3 protein sequence reads: CASRSPGGPYNEQFF. The DNA is TGTGCCAGCAGGTCGCCAGGGGGACCTTACAATGAGCAGTTCTTC.